This T cell receptor (beta chain) was recorded in a study of memory CD4+ T cells and cytomegalovirus serostatus. Looking at the study overall: Healthy Belgian adult donors included about 10 CMV-positive and some 25 CMV-negative people.

Assay used: immunoSEQ multiplex PCR; TCRdb lists only in-frame clones, some missing. The data contain around 45,000 clones, around four fifths of them singletons. Study-level findings and limits: The CMV-associated TCR signature appears largely within the CD4+ memory repertoire. A US-trained random forest predicted CMV serostatus with median AUC around 0.92. Each of 60 to 80 CMV-associated TCRbeta sequences occurred in one to five individuals.

Germline V gene lookup returns CDR1 MNHNY and CDR2 SVGAGI (reference sequence). V was shortened by 3 bases and J by 9 bases, with 14 bases between the two germline ends. This CDR3 comprises 13 residues. Single viable CD3+CD4+CD8-CD45RO+ cells were sorted as the memory CD4+ T cells. In the case of this clone: Its antigen is as yet unknown.

The chain recombines TRBV6-6 with TRBJ1-2; D may be TRBD1 (5 bases). Material: memory CD4+ T cells from blood. The receptor comes from an adult in good health and CMV-seropositive. CDR3 bases: TGTGCCAGCAGTTATTTCCAGGGACTGAGCTACACCTTC. This sequence encodes CASSYFQGLSYTF.